These 4 T cell receptor beta chains were sequenced from one sample in a study of blood T cells in healthy people across ages (dated by TCRdb to 2013 to 2016). Library method: 5' RACE. This sample was sequenced with an Illumina HiSeq 2500. A second roughly 7 to 12 cycle PCR used a sample-barcoded 5' primer and a J-beta primer mix. In TCRdb, the public reads were trimmed at Q25 with fastp and aligned with MiXCR, with productive beta chains retained. Identical CDR3 proteins give one entry, which carries the most common genes and DNA. The sample records approximately 690,000 distinct CDR3 sequences, roughly three fifths of which are singletons. Jointly, the top ten make up 30% to 40% of the sample. The specimen sequenced was blood. The receptors were gathered from a man between 60 and 75 years old in good health.

In regard to this clonotype: An end of the junction does not agree with germline; a read error may underlie this. The rearrangement links TRBV20-1 to TRBJ2-1; maybe TRBD1 (5 bases). Matching the DNA end better, TRBJ2-7 makes the J call doubtful. Germline V gene lookup returns CDR1 DFQATT and CDR2 SNEGSKA (reference sequence). This CDR3 has 16 amino acids. The CDR3 sequence: CSARDPGQRSYNEQYF. The DNA of the CDR3 is TGCAGTGCCAGAGATCCTGGACAACGATCCTACAATGAGCAGTACTTC.

This clonotype was detected a few times. Being one base from a much bigger clone, this may be a read error. The chain carries TRBV29-1 and TRBJ1-2; perhaps TRBD1 as D (5 bases). CDR1 SQVTM and CDR2 ANQGSEA come from the germline V gene. The length of the CDR3 is 12 residues. Between the trimmed V and J ends, which lost 7 bases and 5 bases, there was a span of 14 bases. CDR3 sequence: CSARAGRYGYTF. The CDR3 nucleotides read TGCAGCGCCCGGGCAGGGAGGTATGGCTACACCTTC.

This sequence joins TRBV7-2 and TRBJ2-1; D gene unclear. The CDR3 spans 15 residues. Germline CDR1 is SGHTA and CDR2 is FQGNSA. The V end was cut by 1 base, the J end by 2 bases, with 9 bases between. The CDR3 sequence is CASSLERLTYNEQFF. DNA for the CDR3: TGTGCCAGCAGCTTAGAGCGACTTACCTACAATGAGCAGTTCTTC.

The chain employs TRBV5-1 and TRBJ2-5; TRBD1 aligns across 10 bases. CDR1 and CDR2 (germline): SGHRS, YFSETQ. This CDR3 contains 15 residues. The junction had 5 bases not matched to a gene; V was cut back by 6 bases and J by 0 bases. The DNA of the CDR3 is TGCGCCAGCACCGTGACAGGGGGCTACCAAGAGACCCAGTACTTC. Encoded protein: CASTVTGGYQETQYF.